This TCR beta chain is drawn from a study of blood T cell repertoires in COVID-19. Study as a whole: Acute-phase and convalescent COVID-19 samples originated in the United States, Italy and Spain. In each case, the material was cDNA or gDNA derived from T cells, B-cell-depleted T cells, or PBMCs.

V lost 1 base, J lost 8 bases, and 9 bases stayed unmatched. CDR1 and CDR2 (germline): SGHNT, YYREEE (reference sequence). The CDR3 spans 16 residues. Original processing notes: Reference gene primer amplification in the assay estimated nucleated cell counts. Generated by immunoSEQ multiplex PCR, the TCRdb table keeps only in-frame clones and is missing some. Clone size and the V and J calls come from that table; the DNA yielded D and trimming. The sample shows about 80,000 clones, more than 65% of them seen only once. This clonotype was obtained from a man aged 80 or over with acute or convalescent COVID-19. The sample comprised peripheral blood. The chain has TRBV5-4 and TRBJ1-4; TRBD1 aligns across 9 bases. CDR3 nucleotide sequence: TGTGCCAGCAGCTTGAGAACAGGGGGCTCTCGGGAAAAACTGTTTTTT. Its protein product is CASSLRTGGSREKLFF.